This is a list of T cell receptor beta chains from one sample in a study of shared clonotypes between healthy human individuals. Only in-frame clones appear in the TCRdb table, and some are missing; sequencing was by immunoSEQ multiplex PCR. The sample holds 2 million to 2.5 million clones, about 94% seen once. Sample: naive CD4+ T cells sorted from blood. Source of these receptors: a man aged 18 to 29 in good health. The CDR3 runs from the conserved cysteine through the conserved F or W. The D gene is left open where the match is weak. The listing skips clone size in some rows; elsewhere it reads once, few, many or a size class.

>TRBV5-4|TRBJ2-1|.|TRBD1
CASSLAEDRGEFF
TGTGCCAGCAGCTTGGCCGAGGACAGGGGGGAGTTCTTC
>TRBV5-4|TRBJ2-3|.|.
CASSLGATDTQYF
TGTGCCAGCAGCTTGGGGGCCACAGATACGCAGTATTTT
>TRBV2|TRBJ2-1|.|TRBD2
CASSATSGSFNEQFF
TGTGCCAGCAGTGCTACTAGCGGGAGTTTCAATGAGCAGTTCTTC
>TRBV30|TRBJ1-5|.|.
CAWSVRGRGVGQPQHF
TGTGCCTGGAGTGTACGGGGTAGGGGGGTAGGTCAGCCCCAGCATTTT
>TRBV5-6|TRBJ2-7|.|.
CASSGGPPSSYEQYF
TGTGCCAGCAGCGGGGGACCACCTAGCTCCTACGAGCAGTACTTC
>TRBV19|TRBJ2-1|.|TRBD2
CASSIGTRDYNEQFF
TGTGCCAGTAGTATAGGGACTAGAGACTACAATGAGCAGTTCTTC
>TRBV5-1|TRBJ2-7|.|.
CASSSLEHYEQYF
TGCGCCAGCAGCTCCCTTGAACATTACGAGCAGTACTTC
>TRBV30|TRBJ1-3|.|.
CAWEKGISGNTIYF
TGTGCCTGGGAAAAGGGGATCTCTGGAAACACCATATATTTT
>TRBV30|TRBJ1-2|.|.
CAWTGVPYGYTF
TGTGCCTGGACAGGGGTGCCCTATGGCTACACCTTC
>TRBV5-1|TRBJ2-1|.|TRBD2
CASSLVPSGVYNEQFF
TGCGCCAGCAGCTTGGTTCCTAGCGGGGTATACAATGAGCAGTTCTTC
>TRBV2|TRBJ1-1|once|.
CASSEQAGNTEAFF
TGTGCCAGCAGTGAACAGGCGGGGAACACTGAAGCTTTCTTT
>TRBV6-1|TRBJ1-2|.|.
CATLSLGGFSYGYTF
TGTGCCACTCTATCCCTCGGGGGGTTCTCCTATGGCTACACCTTC
>TRBV20-1|TRBJ1-1|.|.
CSASDPLEAFF
TGCAGTGCTAGTGACCCCCTGGAAGCTTTCTTT
>TRBV10-3|TRBJ2-6|.|.
CAISDLRTRDIPSGANVLTF
TGTGCCATCAGTGACCTCAGGACCCGGGACATCCCCTCTGGGGCCAACGTCCTGACTTTC
>TRBV5-6|TRBJ1-4|.|.
CASRDSTNEKLFF
TGTGCCAGCAGGGATTCAACTAATGAAAAACTGTTTTTT
>TRBV2|TRBJ1-4|.|TRBD1
CASRGGQGRNEKLFF
TGTGCCAGCAGGGGGGGACAGGGGCGAAATGAAAAACTGTTTTTT
>TRBV2|TRBJ2-3|.|TRBD2
CASSYLSGTSTDTQYF
TGTGCCAGCAGTTATCTTAGCGGGACTAGCACAGATACGCAGTATTTT
>TRBV27|TRBJ1-4|once|.
CATRSEGKGNEKLFF
TGTGCCACCCGAAGCGAGGGGAAGGGGAATGAAAAACTGTTTTTT
>TRBV10-3|TRBJ1-2|few|.
CAISGGLGYTF
TGTGCCATCAGTGGGGGGCTTGGCTACACCTTC
>TRBV9|TRBJ2-7|.|.
CASSVTDGSYEQYF
TGTGCCAGCAGCGTCACGGACGGCTCCTACGAGCAGTACTTC
>TRBV5-1|TRBJ1-1|.|TRBD1
CASSSEGQPWGAFF
TGCGCCAGCAGCTCAGAGGGACAGCCGTGGGGAGCTTTCTTT
>TRBV6-5|TRBJ2-1|.|TRBD1
CASSPGTGYNEQFF
TGTGCCAGCAGTCCCGGGACAGGCTACAATGAGCAGTTCTTC
>TRBV7-2|TRBJ1-1|.|TRBD1
CASREYRGGNTEAFF
TGTGCCAGCAGGGAATACAGGGGAGGAAACACTGAAGCTTTCTTT
>TRBV27|TRBJ1-1|.|.
CPLSRDSNTEAFF
TGTCCACTATCGAGGGACTCGAACACTGAAGCTTTCTTT
>TRBV7-9|TRBJ1-1|.|.
CASIPFEGQNTEAFF
TGTGCCAGCATCCCTTTTGAAGGTCAGAACACTGAAGCTTTCTTT
>TRBV10-3|TRBJ2-7|.|.
CAISDKGLGAYEQYF
TGTGCCATCAGTGATAAGGGGTTGGGGGCCTACGAGCAGTACTTC
>TRBV6-1|TRBJ1-2|.|TRBD1
CASSAKTGPYGYTF
TGTGCCAGCAGTGCTAAGACAGGGCCCTATGGCTACACCTTC
>TRBV30|TRBJ1-2|.|.
CAWSRPGPPYGYTF
TGTGCCTGGAGTCGACCCGGGCCCCCGTATGGCTACACCTTC
>TRBV6-5|TRBJ2-5|.|.
CASKSRAWQETQYF
TGTGCCAGCAAGTCGAGGGCCTGGCAAGAGACCCAGTACTTC
>TRBV28|TRBJ1-1|.|.
CASSQGGEAFF
TGTGCCAGCAGCCAAGGGGGGGAGGCTTTCTTT
>TRBV21-1|TRBJ2-7|.|.
CASSGTSGKETYEQYF
TGTGCCAGTTCCGGGACTAGCGGGAAGGAAACCTACGAGCAGTACTTC
>TRBV7-6|TRBJ1-1|once|.
CASSSNTEAFF
TGTGCCAGCAGCTCTAACACTGAAGCTTTCTTT
>TRBV27|TRBJ2-7|.|TRBD2
CASSRPGLGGYEQYF
TGTGCCAGCAGCCGTCCGGGACTAGGAGGCTACGAGCAGTACTTC
>TRBV5-1|TRBJ2-3|.|.
CASSVGQFTDTQYF
TGCGCCAGCAGCGTGGGGCAGTTCACAGATACGCAGTATTTT
>TRBV5-8|TRBJ2-7|.|TRBD2
CASSPGLAGVTEEQYF
TGTGCCAGCAGCCCTGGACTAGCGGGAGTCACAGAGGAGCAGTACTTC
>TRBV6-1|TRBJ2-5|.|.
CASRAEFGQYF
TGTGCCAGCAGAGCGGAATTTGGCCAGTACTTC
>TRBV10-2|TRBJ2-3|.|TRBD1
CASNLQGARDTQYF
TGCGCCAGCAACCTGCAGGGGGCCCGGGATACGCAGTATTTT
>TRBV20-1|TRBJ1-4|.|.
CSARGVGGLFF
TGCAGTGCTAGAGGTGTGGGGGGACTGTTTTTT
>TRBV14|TRBJ2-3|.|.
CASSQDGGSSTDTQYF
TGTGCCAGCAGCCAAGATGGAGGATCTAGCACAGATACGCAGTATTTT
>TRBV6-1|TRBJ1-2|.|TRBD1
CASSGRDRVGYTF
TGTGCCAGCAGTGGCCGAGACAGGGTTGGCTACACCTTC
>TRBV7-2|TRBJ2-2|.|.
CASSPPLGLANTGELFF
TGTGCCAGCAGCCCGCCCCTTGGGCTGGCGAACACCGGGGAGCTGTTTTTT
>TRBV28|TRBJ1-5|.|TRBD1
CASSFYRDRGNQPQHF
TGTGCCAGCAGTTTTTACCGGGACAGGGGGAATCAGCCCCAGCATTTT
>TRBV7-9|TRBJ2-7|.|TRBD2
CASSLGRSPLAVSYEQYF
TGTGCCAGCAGCTTAGGCCGATCCCCTCTAGCGGTCTCCTACGAGCAGTACTTC
>TRBV6-5|TRBJ2-7|.|.
CASSRDFSSYEQYF
TGTGCCAGCAGCCGGGACTTCAGCTCCTACGAGCAGTACTTC
>TRBV7-8|TRBJ1-4|.|.
CASSLRGAANEKLFF
TGTGCCAGCAGCTTAAGGGGGGCGGCTAATGAAAAACTGTTTTTT
>TRBV11-2|TRBJ1-1|.|TRBD1
CASSRPRGDLYTEAFF
TGTGCCAGCAGCAGACCCAGGGGGGATCTCTACACTGAAGCTTTCTTT
>TRBV5-4|TRBJ2-5|.|.
CASSLGSTQETQYF
TGTGCCAGCAGCTTGGGGTCGACCCAAGAGACCCAGTACTTC
>TRBV6-6|TRBJ1-5|.|TRBD1
CASSQRQGGNQPQHF
TGTGCCAGCAGTCAACGACAGGGTGGCAATCAGCCCCAGCATTTT